A single sample is the source of the 26 T cell receptor beta chains below, sequenced in a study of regulatory T cells in long-lasting Graves disease. Documented time point: newly diagnosed GD, antithyroid drugs for less than 3 months. Following extraction of RNA from PBMCs, that RNA was used to make the TCR library. With iRepertoire HTBI primers and Arm-PCR of CDR3 regions, TCR beta libraries were built. MiXCR, applied by TCRdb to the multiplex PCR reads, yields one record per CDR3 protein. The table includes roughly 610,000 distinct CDR3 sequences, approximately 15% detected once. The sample also formed part of further work on T cells in Graves' hyperthyroidism and ophthalmopathy.

The source material was peripheral blood mononuclear cells (PBMCs), sampled at new diagnosis, from a patient treated with antithyroid drugs. The origin of the receptors is a woman aged 30 to 39 with Graves disease.

This clonotype was observed a handful of times. This chain joins TRBV10-2 and TRBJ2-3; TRBD2 aligns across 8 bases. CDR3 length: 16 amino acids. Germline V lookup: CDR1 WSHSY, CDR2 SAAADI. Germline trimming cut 0 bases from V and 0 bases from J; bases unmatched to any gene: 2. The CDR3 DNA follows: TGCGCCAGCAGTGAGTCTGCTAGCGGGAGCACAGATACGCAGTATTTT. Residues: CASSESASGSTDTQYF.

This clonotype showed up just a few times. The rearrangement uses TRBV30 and TRBJ2-1; 10 bases fit TRBD1. There are 13 residues in the CDR3. V lost 5 bases and J lost 6; bases outside the gene matches: 4. Germline loops: CDR1 GTSNPN, CDR2 SVGIG (reference sequence). CDR3 sequence: CAWDRDRGNEQFF. The CDR3 nucleotides are TGTGCCTGGGACCGGGACAGGGGCAATGAGCAGTTCTTC.

This clonotype came up many times. The J gene is TRBJ1-4, the V gene TRBV12-3 or TRBV12-4, with a possible D match to TRBD1 (6 bases). The CDR3 contains 14 residues. Trimming removed 5 bases from V and 3 bases from J, with 10 bases in between. CDR3 bases: TGTGCCAGCAGTCGGGGGCTTCCTAATGAAAAACTGTTTTTT. Amino acid sequence: CASSRGLPNEKLFF.

This clonotype was seen repeatedly, ten times or more. The chain employs TRBV2 and TRBJ2-6; 10 bases fit TRBD1. CDR3 length equals 16 residues. After removal of 9 bases from V and 2 bases from J, the junction contained 7 bases not matched to a gene. CDR1 SNHLY and CDR2 FYNNEI come from the germline V gene. The DNA for the CDR3 is TGTGCCAGTGACAGGGGGCGATTTGCTGGGGCCAACGTCCTGACTTTC. This translates into CASDRGRFAGANVLTF.

J is TRBJ2-7 and V is TRBV5-1; 12 positions match TRBD2. Trimming removed 0 bases from V and 5 bases from J; junction bases left unmatched: 3. CDR3 size: 15 residues. Germline values: CDR1 SGHRS, CDR2 YFSETQ. The CDR3 nucleotides read TGCGCCAGCAGCTTGGGTGGACTAGCGGGAAACGAGCAGTACTTC. Encoded protein: CASSLGGLAGNEQYF.

The chain couples TRBV5-4 to TRBJ1-2; D ambiguous. Germline CDR1 reads SGHNT; CDR2 reads YYREEE (reference sequence). Deletions cut 0 bases from V and 3 bases from J, with 9 bases between. The CDR3 is 14 amino acids. The CDR3 spells CASSLDTFDYGYTF. CDR3 nucleotides: TGTGCCAGCAGCTTGGACACCTTTGACTATGGCTACACCTTC.

This clonotype has just a few counts. The chain joins TRBV6-5 to TRBJ2-3; weak D call: TRBD2 (5 bases). The CDR3 loop spans 15 amino acids. Germline V gene lookup returns CDR1 MNHEY and CDR2 SVGAGI. The ends were cut back, 0 bases at V and 4 bases at J, with 11 bases in the middle. CDR3 sequence (DNA): TGTGCCAGCAGTTACTCGGTAGGAGGCGCAGATACGCAGTATTTT. Translating gives CASSYSVGGADTQYF.

This clonotype was counted at least ten times. The rearrangement joins TRBV6-9 to TRBJ1-1; D is ambiguous. V dropped 3 bases and J dropped 0 bases, with 11 bases sitting between them. This CDR3 comprises 15 residues. Germline V CDR1 and CDR2: MNHGY, SVAAGI. Here the CDR3 DNA reads TGTGCCAGCAGTTACTGGGGAGGCCTGAACACTGAAGCTTTCTTT. Translated: CASSYWGGLNTEAFF.

The table lists this clonotype with many counts. J is TRBJ1-1 and V is TRBV2; the match to TRBD1 covers 9 bases. The CDR3 loop spans 15 amino acids. V was clipped by 6 bases and J by 0 bases; unmatched bases: 5. Germline V gene sequence: CDR1 SNHLY, CDR2 FYNNEI. CDR3 bases: TGTGCCAGCAGGCCGACAGGGGGAATGAACACTGAAGCTTTCTTT. This encodes CASRPTGGMNTEAFF.

This clonotype was seen a handful of times. The chain links TRBV6-1 to TRBJ2-7, with 8 bases identical to TRBD1. V gave up 5 bases and J gave up 3 bases; unmatched junction bases: 9. Germline V gives CDR1 MNHNS, CDR2 SASEGT. The CDR3 has 15 amino acids. The CDR3 region is CASSPLPGGIYEQYF. CDR3 sequence (DNA): TGTGCCAGCAGTCCCCTTCCAGGGGGCATCTACGAGCAGTACTTC.

Remarks on this clonotype: A much larger clone differs from this one at a single base, so this may be a read error. The V call is TRBV27, the J call TRBJ2-7; D is unclear. The germline V gene encodes CDR1 MNHEY and CDR2 SMNVEV (reference sequence). There are 14 residues in the CDR3. CDR3 loop: CVSSSWAQSYEQYF. The CDR3 DNA reads TGTGTCAGCAGTTCCTGGGCCCAATCCTACGAGCAGTACTTC.

In this sample, this clonotype turned up many times. The genes are TRBV28 and TRBJ1-2; no firm D call. CDR1 is MDHEN and CDR2 is SYDVKM in the germline V gene. The CDR3 loop spans 12 amino acids. The germline V and J ends were trimmed by 4 bases and 8 bases, with 11 bases remaining between them. The CDR3 DNA sequence: TGTGCCAGCAGTTCCGCGGCGAGGGGCTACACCTTC. It is translated as CASSSAARGYTF.

This clonotype was found a few times. This sequence joins TRBV6-1 and TRBJ2-1; the D gene is possibly TRBD1 (5 bases). CDR1 and CDR2 from the germline V gene are MNHNS and SASEGT. V dropped 7 bases and J dropped 6 bases, with 13 bases sitting between them. This CDR3 comprises 13 residues. This CDR3 is CASIKPGSNEQFF. CDR3 DNA: TGTGCCAGCATCAAACCAGGGTCCAATGAGCAGTTCTTC.

At least ten counts were recorded for this clonotype. The chain combines TRBV30 with TRBJ2-1; D is ambiguous. The germline CDR1 and CDR2 sequences are GTSNPN and SVGIG (reference sequence). This CDR3 region has 13 residues. V was trimmed by 1 base and J by 7 bases, leaving 11 bases between them. The CDR3 reads CAWSGSNINEQFF. The CDR3 DNA reads as TGTGCCTGGAGTGGGAGTAATATAAATGAGCAGTTCTTC.

This rearrangement joins TRBV28 to TRBJ2-3, with TRBD1 identical over 9 bases. This CDR3 has 15 residues. The V gene end was trimmed by 10 bases and the J gene end by 2 bases; junction bases not matched to a gene: 10. The germline CDR1 and CDR2 sequences are MDHEN and SYDVKM. CDR3 sequence (DNA): TGTGCCACCCAAGACCGGGACAGGGCCACAGATACGCAGTATTTT. It translates to CATQDRDRATDTQYF.

With regard to this clonotype: Without the conserved terminal phenylalanine or tryptophan, this CDR3 likely stems from a read error. The gene calls are TRBV18 and TRBJ1-1; D perhaps matches TRBD1 (5 bases). The CDR3 contains 13 residues. The V end was cut by 3 bases, the J end by 11 bases, with 16 bases between. CDR1 is KGHSH, CDR2 LQKENI, per germline. The CDR3 spells CASSPTGPQHAFL. DNA for the CDR3: TGTGCCAGCTCACCTACGGGACCCCAGCACGCTTTCCTT.

In this sample, this clonotype turned up many times. The chain employs TRBV28 and TRBJ2-1; TRBD2 matches at 8 bases. The V gene's germline CDR1 is MDHEN and CDR2 SYDVKM. V lost 3 bases and J lost 3; bases outside the gene matches: 4. CDR3 length equals 15 residues. The CDR3 loop reads CASSFPGGLYNEQFF. The DNA of the CDR3 is TGTGCCAGCAGTTTCCCGGGAGGGCTCTACAATGAGCAGTTCTTC.

This clonotype showed up many times. V gene TRBV12-3 or TRBV12-4 combines with J gene TRBJ1-5; 10 bases match TRBD1. CDR3 length equals 16 residues. Trimming took 2 bases from V and 3 from J; bases not matched to a gene: 4. The CDR3 sequence is CASSLWGTGVNQPQHF. Written as DNA, the CDR3 is TGTGCCAGCAGTTTATGGGGGACAGGGGTCAATCAGCCCCAGCATTTT.

Regarding this clonotype: Without the conserved terminal phenylalanine or tryptophan, this CDR3 likely stems from a read error. The V gene is TRBV2, the J gene TRBJ1-1; D unclear. V lost 7 bases and J 0 bases, leaving 12 bases between the germline ends. The germline V gene has CDR1 SNHLY and CDR2 FYNNEI. CDR3 length: 14 amino acids. CDR3 region: CASMGTAMNTEAFL. CDR3 sequence (DNA): TGTGCCAGCATGGGAACGGCCATGAACACTGAAGCTTTCCTT.

The V and J genes are TRBV6-2 or TRBV6-3 and TRBJ2-2, with D unclear. The ends were cut back, 3 bases at V and 1 base at J, with 9 bases in the middle. There are 15 residues in the CDR3. Germline lookup yields CDR1 MNHEY and CDR2 SVGEGT. The CDR3 coding sequence is TGTGCCAGCAGTTATAAACTCCAGAACACCGGGGAGCTGTTTTTT. As protein: CASSYKLQNTGELFF.

The V gene is TRBV24-1, the J gene TRBJ2-3; 16 bases match TRBD2. The CDR3 length is 19 residues. Per the germline V gene, CDR1 is KGHDR and CDR2 is SFDVKD. Germline trimming cut 2 bases from V and 4 bases from J; bases unmatched to any gene: 8. The CDR3 sequence is CATSDSPGLAGGGSDTQYF. As DNA, the CDR3 is TGTGCCACCAGTGATTCCCCGGGACTAGCGGGAGGGGGGTCAGATACGCAGTATTTT.

This clonotype occurred a few times. This chain links TRBV27 with TRBJ2-3; D is undetermined. The V end was cut by 1 base, the J end by 2 bases, with 19 bases between. The CDR3 spans 18 residues. CDR1 and CDR2 (germline): MNHEY, SMNVEV (reference sequence). The CDR3 DNA reads TGTGCCAGCAGTTTATTAACGTGGATCCCGCACGACACAGATACGCAGTATTTT. Encoded protein: CASSLLTWIPHDTDTQYF.

This clonotype was observed at least ten times. This chain links TRBV7-9 with TRBJ1-2; D call uncertain. CDR3 length: 11 residues. Germline loops: CDR1 SEHNR, CDR2 FQNEAQ (reference sequence). Trimming took 2 bases from V and 6 from J, leaving 4 bases between them. CDR3 sequence: CASSLKDGYTF. The CDR3 nucleotides are TGTGCCAGCAGCTTAAAAGATGGCTACACCTTC.

To note about this clonotype: At one of its ends the junction is not consistent with the germline gene, which may arise from a read error. The rearrangement uses TRBV28 and TRBJ1-1; D possibly corresponds to TRBD1 (5 bases). Germline assignment: CDR1 MDHEN and CDR2 SYDVKM. The CDR3 covers 14 residues. CDR3 nucleotide sequence: TGTGCCAGCAGGATCACAGGCTTCAACACTGAAGCTTCCTTT. This codes for CASRITGFNTEASF.

This clonotype was picked up many times. This chain links TRBV10-3 with TRBJ2-7; possibly TRBD1 for D (6 bases). Germline V gene lookup returns CDR1 ENHRY and CDR2 SYGVKD. The CDR3 is made up of 18 amino acids. V was trimmed by 1 base and J by 4 bases, leaving 23 bases between them. The DNA for the CDR3 is TGTGCCATCAGTGAGTACCCCCTTCTGCGACAGGAGGATTACGAGCAGTACTTC. This encodes CAISEYPLLRQEDYEQYF.

This clonotype was observed at least ten times. This chain joins TRBV5-1 and TRBJ2-3; D is perhaps TRBD1 (6 bases). V was clipped by 0 bases and J by 4 bases, with 15 bases between them. CDR1 is SGHRS, CDR2 YFSETQ, per germline. The CDR3 length is 16 residues. Here the CDR3 DNA reads TGCGCCAGCAGCTTGGTCCTCACAGGGAAGGCAGATACGCAGTATTTT. This encodes CASSLVLTGKADTQYF.